These T cell receptor beta chains were read from a single sample in a study of T cell responses to AZD1222 COVID-19 vaccine. Sequencing used immunoSEQ multiplex PCR; TCRdb keeps in-frame clones, though not all of them. The sample has about 73,000 clones, 70% to 90% seen once. The sample was peripheral blood, taken on day 0 of AZD1222 vaccination. These receptor sequences come from an adult in good health. Both conserved end residues are part of each CDR3. Clone size is given for some rows only: seen once, a few or many times, or a class if the clone is expanded.

TRBV19	TRBJ2-1	NA	CASKRDSVTYNEQFF
TRBV10-3	TRBJ1-6	NA	CAISGEGSGRSPLHF
TRBV24-1	TRBJ2-3	once	CATSDPNRSGGTDTQYF
TRBV14	TRBJ2-7	NA	CASSPRTGGTYEQYF
TRBV2	TRBJ2-7	few	CASSGGLAGFEQYF
TRBV25-1	TRBJ1-1	few	CASSLWDTEAFF
TRBV5-4	TRBJ2-1	few	CASSFRVNEQFF
TRBV28	TRBJ1-2	NA	CASSLGGQDGYTF
TRBV2	TRBJ2-7	NA	CASSDETGSYEQYF
TRBV6-5	TRBJ2-3	NA	CASSYSALQIRRYF
TRBV28	TRBJ2-1	NA	CASSLPGVHSYNEQFF
TRBV28	TRBJ1-3	once	CASSGTGVGGNTIYF
TRBV3-1/TRBV3-2	TRBJ1-5	NA	CASSQSGSNQPQHF
TRBV27	TRBJ2-1	NA	CASSSYPQLEQFF
TRBV19	TRBJ2-7	NA	CASSSGTSYEQYF
TRBV5-1	TRBJ1-1	NA	CASSLDYRGTSMNTEAFF
TRBV14	TRBJ2-2	NA	CASSQDPLADEVGELFF
TRBV6-1	TRBJ2-7	NA	CASSDLSGSSYEQYF
TRBV2	TRBJ1-1	NA	CASRTGGNTEAFF
TRBV3-1/TRBV3-2	TRBJ1-4	NA	CASSLDRGQLKTEKLFF
TRBV10-3	TRBJ2-7	NA	CAISSGVSGGAYEQYF
TRBV2	TRBJ2-3	NA	CASSEWGPTDTQYF
TRBV14	TRBJ1-4	NA	CASSQDWTDEKLFF
TRBV9	TRBJ2-1	NA	CASSVGGIRNNEQFF
TRBV5-4	TRBJ2-7	NA	CASSLDRNSYEQYF
TRBV3-1/TRBV3-2	TRBJ2-7	NA	CASRQITASGGYEQYF
TRBV5-1	TRBJ2-5	NA	CARSLGGARETQYF
TRBV9	TRBJ2-7	NA	CASSRGSSGRVGEQYF
TRBV9	TRBJ2-1	NA	CASSGVPFNEQFF
TRBV4-1	TRBJ2-3	NA	CASSQEGSLTSTDTQYF
TRBV5-6	TRBJ2-7	NA	CASSFLVPRTATPYEQYF